These 23 T cell receptor beta chains were all obtained from the same sample, sequenced in a study of T cell responses to AZD1222 COVID-19 vaccine. Assay used: immunoSEQ multiplex PCR; TCRdb lists only in-frame clones, some missing. The data contain some 180,000 clones, 94% of them singletons. Material: peripheral blood, obtained 28 days after the second AZD1222 dose. Receptors originate from an adult who received the AZD1222 COVID-19 vaccine.

This chain joins TRBV4-3 and TRBJ1-2; 9 nucleotides agree with TRBD1. V lost 0 bases and J lost 7; bases outside the gene matches: 9. Per the germline V gene, CDR1 is LGHNA and CDR2 is YSLEER. This CDR3 comprises 16 residues. The CDR3 reads CASSQDLGTGIVGYTF. Written as DNA, the CDR3 is TGCGCCAGCAGCCAAGATTTGGGGACAGGGATCGTTGGCTACACCTTC.

The chain recombines TRBV4-2 with TRBJ2-7; 8 bases line up with TRBD1. This CDR3 contains 15 residues. Trimming cost V 1 base and J 2 bases; bases outside gene matches: 4. Germline CDR1 reads LGHNA; CDR2 reads YNFKEQ. CDR3: CASSQGQGTPYEQYF. The CDR3 coding sequence is TGTGCCAGCAGCCAAGGACAGGGGACTCCCTACGAGCAGTACTTC.

This clone was observed a single time. The chain recombines TRBV10-3 with TRBJ2-1; D gene unclear. The CDR3 is 13 amino acids. Germline CDR1 is ENHRY and CDR2 is SYGVKD. V lost 4 bases and J 9 bases, leaving 13 bases between the germline ends. The chain's CDR3 is CAISAQVLVEQFF. DNA for the CDR3: TGTGCCATCAGTGCCCAAGTATTGGTTGAGCAGTTCTTC.

The rearrangement links TRBV5-5 to TRBJ2-7; the match to TRBD2 covers 14 bases. Germline V gene data show CDR1 as SGHKS and CDR2 as YYEKEE (reference sequence). The V and J ends lost 4 bases and 2 bases, in that order; junction bases with no gene match: 2. This CDR3 is 15 amino acids long. CDR3 amino acids: CASSMTSGRAYEQYF. DNA for the CDR3: TGTGCCAGCAGCATGACTAGCGGGAGGGCCTACGAGCAGTACTTC.

This chain links TRBV9 with TRBJ1-6; the D gene is possibly TRBD1 (5 bases). This CDR3 is 16 amino acids long. With 3 bases removed from V and 6 bases from J, the gap between germline ends came to 16 bases. Germline V gene sequence: CDR1 SGDLS, CDR2 YYNGEE. The CDR3 protein is CASSGGTETFNSPLHF. The CDR3 DNA reads as TGTGCCAGCAGCGGCGGGACGGAGACCTTTAATTCACCCCTCCACTTT.

The V and J genes are TRBV11-3 and TRBJ1-1; possible D gene TRBD1, 6 bases. The germline gives CDR1 SGHNT, CDR2 YENEEA. The CDR3 runs to 17 residues. Trimming stripped 0 bases from V and 1 base from J, with 15 bases between. CDR3 sequence reads: CASSLDREGGTNTEAFF. DNA of the CDR3: TGTGCCAGCAGCTTAGATCGTGAGGGGGGGACGAACACTGAAGCTTTCTTT.

In its sample, this clone was seen once. V is TRBV9 and J is TRBJ1-3, with D perhaps TRBD1 (6 bases). Germline assignment: CDR1 SGDLS and CDR2 YYNGEE. Trimming took off 3 bases at V and 8 bases at J, with 15 bases between the two ends. CDR3 size: 14 residues. Written as DNA, the CDR3 is TGTGCCAGCAGCGGCACAGGGAATCTGGACACCATATATTTT. Translating gives CASSGTGNLDTIYF.

V gene TRBV4-1 combines with J gene TRBJ1-3; 8 positions agree with TRBD1. There are 18 residues in the CDR3. Per germline, CDR1 MGHRA and CDR2 YSYEKL. The V gene end was trimmed by 4 bases and the J gene end by 5 bases; junction bases not matched to a gene: 16. CDR3 coding DNA: TGCGCCAGCAGCCCTATCCGGACAGGGCCGGAATCGAGAAACACCATATATTTT. This encodes CASSPIRTGPESRNTIYF.

This chain joins TRBV4-3 and TRBJ1-1, with a weak D call TRBD1 (5 bases). Trimming took off 0 bases at V and 4 bases at J, with 21 bases between the two ends. The CDR3 sequence is 18 residues long. Germline V gene lookup returns CDR1 LGHNA and CDR2 YSLEER. In DNA, the CDR3 is TGCGCCAGCAGCCAAGATGTTGGGACTCGCCCCCTTAGCACTGAAGCTTTCTTT. Residues: CASSQDVGTRPLSTEAFF.

This sequence joins TRBV29-1 and TRBJ1-5, with D tentatively TRBD1 (6 bases). V was trimmed by 6 bases and J by 6 bases, leaving 18 bases between them. This CDR3 region has 14 residues. Looked up from germline, CDR1 is SQVTM and CDR2 is ANQGSEA. CDR3 sequence reads: CSVKKAGEAQPQHF. The CDR3 DNA follows: TGCAGCGTGAAAAAGGCAGGGGAGGCTCAGCCCCAGCATTTT.

The chain employs TRBV11-2 and TRBJ2-7; D uncertain. The germline gives CDR1 SGHAT, CDR2 FQNNGV. The CDR3 runs to 17 residues. Trimming stripped 5 bases from V and 2 bases from J, with 22 bases between. CDR3 nucleotides: TGTGCCAGCAGCGTATTTACGGTTGGTAGACGGCCCTACGAGCAGTACTTC. This codes for CASSVFTVGRRPYEQYF.

This clone was recorded many times. The J gene is TRBJ1-5, the V gene TRBV2; D is undetermined. CDR3 length: 14 residues. Germline CDR1 is SNHLY and CDR2 is FYNNEI. Trimming took 9 bases from V and 5 from J, leaving 17 bases between them. The CDR3 sequence: CASGSSNRDQPQHF. The CDR3 DNA is TGTGCCAGTGGAAGCTCCAACCGTGATCAGCCCCAGCATTTT.

J is TRBJ2-2 and V is TRBV6-4, with a weak D call TRBD2 (7 bases). The CDR3 loop spans 16 amino acids. Deletions cut 2 bases from V and 4 bases from J, with 14 bases between. Germline V gene sequence: CDR1 MRHNA, CDR2 SNTAGT. CDR3 nucleotide sequence: TGTGCCAGCAGTGACGATCGGGGGGCTGGCACCGGGGAGCTGTTTTTT. Translated: CASSDDRGAGTGELFF.

CDR3 nucleotides: TGTGCCAGCAGCCAAGTCCCCAGGGGTCTTCCGTACTTC. Amino acid sequence: CASSQVPRGLPYF. The chain couples TRBV14 to TRBJ2-7, with D possibly TRBD1 on 6 matching bases. This CDR3 contains 13 residues. V was pared by 1 base and J by 12 bases, with 16 bases between. Germline lookup yields CDR1 SGHDN and CDR2 FVKESK. Based on the CDR3 plus reference TRBV14 and TRBJ2-7, the full variable domain is EAGVTQFPSHSVIEKGQTVTLRCDPISGHDNLYWYRRVMGKEIKFLLHFVKESKQDESGMPNNRFLAERTGGTYSTLKVQPAELEDSGVYFCASSQVPRGLPYFGPGTRLTVT.

The J gene is TRBJ2-1, the V gene TRBV5-1; TRBD2 matches at 12 bases. The CDR3 runs to 14 residues. The V gene end was trimmed by 4 bases and the J gene end by 12 bases; junction bases not matched to a gene: 8. The V gene's germline CDR1 is SGHRS and CDR2 YFSETQ. The chain's CDR3 is CASSLRLAGVWQFF. CDR3 DNA: TGCGCCAGCAGCCTCCGACTAGCGGGAGTTTGGCAGTTCTTC.

The gene calls are TRBV7-6 and TRBJ1-1; 11 bases fit TRBD1. From germline, CDR1 is SGHVS and CDR2 FNYEAQ. The CDR3 has 16 residues. With 5 bases clipped from V and 2 bases from J, the junction kept 7 bases outside the gene matches. In DNA, the CDR3 is TGTGCCAGCAGCGTTTTCGGACAGGGGGCCAACACTGAAGCTTTCTTT. Its protein is CASSVFGQGANTEAFF.

This rearrangement joins TRBV4-1 to TRBJ1-5; the D is unclear. The CDR3 is 17 residues long. Germline-derived CDR1 and CDR2 are MGHRA and YSYEKL. The V end lost 0 bases, the J end lost 6 bases, and 18 bases lay between the germline ends. The CDR3 coding sequence is TGCGCCAGCAGCCAAGATTACCTAGGACGGAAAATTCAGCCCCAGCATTTT. Amino acids: CASSQDYLGRKIQPQHF.

The chain uses TRBV2 and TRBJ2-2; D not certain. V gave up 4 bases and J gave up 0 bases, with 9 bases separating them. The germline V gene encodes CDR1 SNHLY and CDR2 FYNNEI. The CDR3 totals 15 residues. This CDR3 reads CASSARQTNTGELFF. As DNA, the CDR3 is TGTGCCAGCAGTGCTAGGCAGACGAACACCGGGGAGCTGTTTTTT. The full variable domain, in which reference TRBV2 and TRBJ2-2 provide the parts outside the CDR3, is EPEVTQTPSHQVTQMGQEVILRCVPISNHLYFYWYRQILGQKVEFLVSFYNNEISEKSEIFDDQFSVERPDGSNFTLKIRSTKLEDSAMYFCASSARQTNTGELFFGEGSRLTVL.

J is TRBJ2-3 and V is TRBV29-1; D is unclear. This CDR3 is 13 amino acids long. Germline CDR1 and CDR2: SQVTM and ANQGSEA. Trimming left V 0 bases short and J 1 base short, with 5 bases between. The CDR3 sequence is CSVEDAGTDTQYF. CDR3 nucleotide sequence: TGCAGCGTTGAAGATGCCGGCACAGATACGCAGTATTTT.

The chain carries TRBV19 and TRBJ2-1; the match to TRBD1 covers 9 bases. Trimming at V came to 6 bases and at J to 3 bases, leaving 3 bases not matched to a gene. CDR3 length: 14 residues. Looked up from germline, CDR1 is LNHDA and CDR2 is SQIVND (reference sequence). The CDR3 bases are TGTGCCAGTAGGACAGGGGGGGGCTACAATGAGCAGTTCTTC. As protein: CASRTGGGYNEQFF. Based on the CDR3 plus reference TRBV19 and TRBJ2-1, the full variable domain is DGGITQSPKYLFRKEGQNVTLSCEQNLNHDAMYWYRQDPGQGLRLIYYSQIVNDFQKGDIAEGYSVSREKKESFPLTVTSAQKNPTAFYLCASRTGGGYNEQFFGPGTRLTVL.

The J gene is TRBJ2-3, the V gene TRBV4-3; 13 nucleotides line up with TRBD2. Germline CDR1 reads LGHNA; CDR2 reads YSLEER. Germline trimming cut 3 bases from V and 3 bases from J; bases unmatched to any gene: 3. The CDR3 is 16 residues long. In DNA, the CDR3 is TGCGCCAGCAGCCACGGACTAGCGGGGGAGACAGATACGCAGTATTTT. This encodes CASSHGLAGETDTQYF.

The rearrangement uses TRBV9 and TRBJ2-1; D ambiguous. V was clipped by 2 bases and J by 10 bases, with 10 bases between them. Germline V gene lookup returns CDR1 SGDLS and CDR2 YYNGEE. This CDR3 spans 12 amino acids. CDR3 loop: CASSVSAQEQFF. DNA for the CDR3: TGTGCCAGCAGCGTTTCTGCGCAGGAGCAGTTCTTC.

The V and J genes are TRBV7-6 and TRBJ2-7; weak D call: TRBD2 (5 bases). The V end was cut by 0 bases, the J end by 5 bases, with 11 bases between. The CDR3 loop spans 14 amino acids. Germline V lookup: CDR1 SGHVS, CDR2 FNYEAQ. The CDR3 DNA follows: TGTGCCAGCAGCTTAGCGGGAGCTTTCAACGAGCAGTACTTC. Residues: CASSLAGAFNEQYF.